Listed below are T cell receptor beta chains from one sample, sequenced in a study of blood T cell repertoires in COVID-19. Generated by immunoSEQ multiplex PCR, the TCRdb table keeps only in-frame clones and is missing some. Counted here are about 89,000 clones, approximately 84% occurring once; the ten biggest clones make up around 10%. Source material: peripheral blood. The receptors stem from an elderly woman with acute or convalescent COVID-19. Both conserved end residues are part of each CDR3. D genes are given only for firm matches. Clone size appears in some rows only: once, few, many, or a class for an expanded clone.

v_gene: TRBV19; d_gene: -; abundance: -; j_gene: TRBJ1-5; len: 15; CDR3nt: TGTGCCAGTAGTATCCCCAGGGTGGGGAATCAGCCCCAGCATTTT; CDR3aa: CASSIPRVGNQPQHF
v_gene: TRBV5-1; d_gene: TRBD2; abundance: -; j_gene: TRBJ2-3; len: 15; CDR3nt: TGCGCCAGCAGCTTAGCGGGGGGAGAGACAGATACGCAGTATTTT; CDR3aa: CASSLAGGETDTQYF
v_gene: TRBV18; d_gene: TRBD1; abundance: -; j_gene: TRBJ2-1; len: 12; CDR3nt: TGTGCCAGCTCACTCGACAGGGAAAAGCAGTTCTTC; CDR3aa: CASSLDREKQFF
v_gene: TRBV14; d_gene: -; abundance: -; j_gene: TRBJ1-1; len: 12; CDR3nt: TGTGCCAGCAGCCGAGGGAACACTGAAGCTTTCTTT; CDR3aa: CASSRGNTEAFF
v_gene: TRBV6-1; d_gene: -; abundance: -; j_gene: TRBJ1-4; len: 13; CDR3nt: TGTGCCAGCAGTGAACGGTGGAATGAAAAACTGTTTTTT; CDR3aa: CASSERWNEKLFF
v_gene: TRBV7-2; d_gene: -; abundance: -; j_gene: TRBJ1-3; len: 14; CDR3nt: TGTGCCAGCAGCTTCCCTCCTCCGGGAAACACCATATATTTT; CDR3aa: CASSFPPPGNTIYF
v_gene: TRBV9; d_gene: -; abundance: -; j_gene: TRBJ2-6; len: 16; CDR3nt: TGTGCCAGCAGCGCCAGACAACGCTCTGGGGCCAACGTCCTGACTTTC; CDR3aa: CASSARQRSGANVLTF
v_gene: TRBV18; d_gene: TRBD1; abundance: -; j_gene: TRBJ1-2; len: 16; CDR3nt: TGTGCCAGCTCAGCAACAGGGGGCGCCCGGGGCTATGGCTACACCTTC; CDR3aa: CASSATGGARGYGYTF
v_gene: TRBV19; d_gene: -; abundance: -; j_gene: TRBJ2-1; len: 12; CDR3nt: TGTGCCAGTAGTCCCCCGAAAGGGGGGGAGTTCTTC; CDR3aa: CASSPPKGGEFF
v_gene: TRBV28; d_gene: TRBD1; abundance: few; j_gene: TRBJ1-2; len: 13; CDR3nt: TGTGCCAGCAGTAACAGGGGGCGCAGGGGCTACACCTTC; CDR3aa: CASSNRGRRGYTF
v_gene: TRBV28; d_gene: -; abundance: -; j_gene: TRBJ2-7; len: 15; CDR3nt: TGTGCCAGCAGTTCCCCCGGGACGGGAGCCTACGAGCAGTACTTC; CDR3aa: CASSSPGTGAYEQYF
v_gene: TRBV20-1; d_gene: TRBD2; abundance: -; j_gene: TRBJ2-7; len: 15; CDR3nt: TGCAGTGCTAGTTCGGGAGGGATGATGGCCTACGAGCAGTACTTC; CDR3aa: CSASSGGMMAYEQYF
v_gene: TRBV6-5; d_gene: -; abundance: -; j_gene: TRBJ1-1; len: 13; CDR3nt: TGTGCCAGTCGGAGTGGGGCTGGCACTGAAGCTTTCTTT; CDR3aa: CASRSGAGTEAFF
v_gene: TRBV5-1; d_gene: TRBD2; abundance: -; j_gene: TRBJ2-3; len: 13; CDR3nt: TGCGCCAGCAGCACCGGGGGGACGGATACGCAGTATTTT; CDR3aa: CASSTGGTDTQYF
v_gene: TRBV10-1; d_gene: -; abundance: -; j_gene: TRBJ2-2; len: 14; CDR3nt: TGCGCCAGCAGCTTTTATTCGAACACCGGGGAGCTGTTTTTT; CDR3aa: CASSFYSNTGELFF
v_gene: TRBV9; d_gene: TRBD2; abundance: -; j_gene: TRBJ2-1; len: 16; CDR3nt: TGTGCCAGCAGCGTAGGAAGTAGCGGGGGGTACAATGAGCAGTTCTTC; CDR3aa: CASSVGSSGGYNEQFF
v_gene: TRBV2; d_gene: TRBD1; abundance: -; j_gene: TRBJ1-5; len: 13; CDR3nt: TGTGCCAGCAGCGGGACAGGGGATCAGCCCCAGCATTTT; CDR3aa: CASSGTGDQPQHF
v_gene: TRBV27; d_gene: TRBD2; abundance: -; j_gene: TRBJ2-7; len: 13; CDR3nt: TGTGCCAGCAGCGGGGGGGCCTCCTACGAGCAGTACTTC; CDR3aa: CASSGGASYEQYF
v_gene: TRBV7-9; d_gene: -; abundance: few; j_gene: TRBJ2-1; len: 14; CDR3nt: TGTGCCAGCAGCTTTTTGCGGGGTGACAATGAGCAGTTCTTC; CDR3aa: CASSFLRGDNEQFF
v_gene: TRBV19; d_gene: -; abundance: -; j_gene: TRBJ1-5; len: 14; CDR3nt: TGTGCCAGTAGTATCGGGCAGGGGAAGGAGCCCCAGCATTTT; CDR3aa: CASSIGQGKEPQHF
v_gene: TRBV24-1; d_gene: TRBD2; abundance: -; j_gene: TRBJ2-1; len: 13; CDR3nt: TGTGCCATCGGGGGGGGGTCCTACAATGAGCAGTTCTTC; CDR3aa: CAIGGGSYNEQFF
v_gene: TRBV28; d_gene: TRBD1; abundance: -; j_gene: TRBJ2-2; len: 21; CDR3nt: TGTGCCAGCAGTTTCCTTGGACCCGGGACAGGGGCCGTTTCGAACACCGGGGAGCTGTTTTTT; CDR3aa: CASSFLGPGTGAVSNTGELFF
v_gene: TRBV29-1; d_gene: TRBD1; abundance: -; j_gene: TRBJ2-1; len: 18; CDR3nt: TGCAGCGTTGAAGATCCCGGTATCGGGCAGGGGGCCCTCAATGAGCAGTTCTTC; CDR3aa: CSVEDPGIGQGALNEQFF
v_gene: TRBV7-2; d_gene: TRBD1; abundance: -; j_gene: TRBJ2-3; len: 16; CDR3nt: TGTGCCAGCAGCTTACAGAGAACAGGGGGCACAGATACGCAGTATTTT; CDR3aa: CASSLQRTGGTDTQYF
v_gene: TRBV3-1/TRBV3-2; d_gene: TRBD1; abundance: -; j_gene: TRBJ1-2; len: 14; CDR3nt: TGTGCCAGCAGCCAACGAGGGGGCGACTATGGCTACACCTTC; CDR3aa: CASSQRGGDYGYTF
v_gene: TRBV6-5; d_gene: TRBD2; abundance: -; j_gene: TRBJ2-1; len: 15; CDR3nt: TGTGCCAGCAGTTACTCGACTAGCGGGGTCCGGGAGCAGTTCTTC; CDR3aa: CASSYSTSGVREQFF
v_gene: TRBV7-2; d_gene: -; abundance: -; j_gene: TRBJ1-3; len: 16; CDR3nt: TGTGCCAGCAGCCCGTTTGCTCCCGGCTCTGGAAACACCATATATTTT; CDR3aa: CASSPFAPGSGNTIYF
v_gene: TRBV19; d_gene: -; abundance: -; j_gene: TRBJ1-2; len: 14; CDR3nt: TGTGCCAGCCTGCCGGGTTCTGGGGGGATTGGCTACACCTTC; CDR3aa: CASLPGSGGIGYTF
v_gene: TRBV27; d_gene: -; abundance: -; j_gene: TRBJ2-3; len: 17; CDR3nt: TGTGCCAGCAGCCCCGGCCGAAAGGAGACTAGCACAGATACGCAGTATTTT; CDR3aa: CASSPGRKETSTDTQYF
v_gene: TRBV23-1; d_gene: TRBD1; abundance: -; j_gene: TRBJ1-2; len: 17; CDR3nt: TGCGCCAGCAGTCAATCGCCAGGCACAGGGGCTATCTATGGCTACACCTTC; CDR3aa: CASSQSPGTGAIYGYTF
v_gene: TRBV27; d_gene: TRBD1; abundance: -; j_gene: TRBJ1-2; len: 15; CDR3nt: TGTGCCAGTCGGACAGGGGGGAACGCTAACTATGGCTACACCTTC; CDR3aa: CASRTGGNANYGYTF
v_gene: TRBV6-2/TRBV6-3; d_gene: -; abundance: -; j_gene: TRBJ1-5; len: 14; CDR3nt: TGTGCCAGCAGTTACGCCGCAGTCCGACAGCCCCAGCATTTT; CDR3aa: CASSYAAVRQPQHF
v_gene: TRBV2; d_gene: -; abundance: few; j_gene: TRBJ2-3; len: 14; CDR3nt: TGTGCCAGCAGTGAAGCGCTGGCAGGGGGGCCGCAGTATTTT; CDR3aa: CASSEALAGGPQYF
v_gene: TRBV19; d_gene: TRBD1; abundance: -; j_gene: TRBJ2-1; len: 13; CDR3nt: TGTGCCAGTAGCATGACAGGGCGACATGAGCAGTTCTTC; CDR3aa: CASSMTGRHEQFF
v_gene: TRBV7-9; d_gene: -; abundance: few; j_gene: TRBJ1-4; len: 13; CDR3nt: TGTGCCAGCAGCTTAGGACAGTATGAAAAACTGTTTTTT; CDR3aa: CASSLGQYEKLFF
v_gene: TRBV6-1; d_gene: TRBD1; abundance: -; j_gene: TRBJ2-1; len: 15; CDR3nt: TGTGCCAGCAGTGAAGCTGGGACAGGGGGCAATGAGCAGTTCTTC; CDR3aa: CASSEAGTGGNEQFF
v_gene: TRBV6-5; d_gene: -; abundance: -; j_gene: TRBJ2-3; len: 15; CDR3nt: TGTGCCAGCAGTTACGGGGACTTTCGCACAGATACGCAGTATTTT; CDR3aa: CASSYGDFRTDTQYF
v_gene: TRBV28; d_gene: -; abundance: once; j_gene: TRBJ1-2; len: 13; CDR3nt: TGTGCCAGCACCAAAAGGGGTTTCACCGGCTACACCTTC; CDR3aa: CASTKRGFTGYTF
v_gene: TRBV6-5; d_gene: TRBD1; abundance: -; j_gene: TRBJ1-2; len: 13; CDR3nt: TGTGCCAGCACCTGGGACAGAAGCTATGGCTACACCTTC; CDR3aa: CASTWDRSYGYTF
v_gene: TRBV14; d_gene: TRBD1; abundance: few; j_gene: TRBJ1-2; len: 13; CDR3nt: TGTGCCAGCAGCCTAGGGACAGGGGCCGGCTACACCTTC; CDR3aa: CASSLGTGAGYTF
v_gene: TRBV20-1; d_gene: -; abundance: -; j_gene: TRBJ1-1; len: 12; CDR3nt: TGCAGTGCTAGTGAGGTCGGGAGTGAAGCTTTCTTT; CDR3aa: CSASEVGSEAFF
v_gene: TRBV7-2; d_gene: -; abundance: -; j_gene: TRBJ2-3; len: 14; CDR3nt: TGTGCCAGCAGCTCCAGGCCTAGCACAGATACGCAGTATTTT; CDR3aa: CASSSRPSTDTQYF